The 14 T cell receptor beta chains given below trace back to one sample, sequenced in a study of human T cells and chemical hapten exposure. The time point is: patch test 3, about 24 weeks after DPC sensitization. Treatment here: therapeutic diphenylcyclopropenone sensitization with weekly scalp DPC. TCRdb passed the RACE reads through MiXCR, listing each CDR3 protein once. Found here are under 200,000 distinct CDR3 sequences, 25% to 35% of them singletons; the top ten hold around 1.9%. The sample consisted of whole blood, taken in connection with sensitization to the hapten diphenylcyclopropenone (DPC). Receptors originate from a woman between 18 and 29 years old with alopecia areata. Some clones in this sample may be carry-over from other donors' samples.

V and J are TRBV6-2 or TRBV6-3 and TRBJ2-1; a possible D gene is TRBD2 (5 bases). Per germline, CDR1 MNHEY and CDR2 SVGEGT. The CDR3 is made up of 12 amino acids. Trimming took 2 bases from V and 9 from J, leaving 8 bases between them. CDR3 nucleotide sequence: TGTGCCAGCAGTTACACTAGATTTGAGCAGTTCTTC. It codes for CASSYTRFEQFF.

This clonotype was seen a few times. This chain connects TRBV9 to TRBJ1-3; D gene uncertain. Trimming took off 4 bases at V and 1 base at J, with 6 bases between the two ends. Germline CDR1 is SGDLS and CDR2 is YYNGEE. The CDR3 is 13 amino acids. The CDR3 DNA reads TGTGCCAGCAGCTCCTATTCTGGAAACACCATATATTTT. Amino acid sequence: CASSSYSGNTIYF.

The V gene is TRBV27, the J gene TRBJ2-7; a possible D gene is TRBD1 (6 bases). V was cut by 6 bases and J by 2 bases, with 11 bases left in between. CDR1 and CDR2 (germline): MNHEY, SMNVEV (reference sequence). The CDR3 is made up of 13 amino acids. The DNA for the CDR3 is TGTGCCAGCAGAGAACAGGGTCCCTACGAGCAGTACTTC. This translates into CASREQGPYEQYF.

This clonotype was seen a handful of times. The chain has TRBV9 and TRBJ2-7, with 8 nucleotides matching TRBD2. CDR1 is SGDLS and CDR2 is YYNGEE in the germline V gene. This CDR3 spans 14 amino acids. The V gene end was trimmed by 7 bases and the J gene end by 3 bases; junction bases not matched to a gene: 9. CDR3 DNA sequence: TGTGCCAGCGGCCCAAGCGGGAGCCTCTACGAGCAGTACTTC. Its protein product is CASGPSGSLYEQYF.

The rearrangement joins TRBV12-3 or TRBV12-4 to TRBJ1-5; 9 bases match TRBD1. Trimming removed 3 bases from V and 7 bases from J; junction bases left unmatched: 4. There are 14 residues in the CDR3. The CDR3 region has the DNA TGTGCCAGCAGTTTTGGACAGGGGATGCAGCCCCAGCATTTT. Translation gives CASSFGQGMQPQHF.

This chain links TRBV4-3 with TRBJ2-3; 15 nucleotides line up with TRBD2. The V gene's germline CDR1 is LGHNA and CDR2 YSLEER. The CDR3 totals 18 residues. Trimming cost V 1 base and J 9 bases; bases outside gene matches: 11. CDR3 coding DNA: TGCGCCAGCAGCCAAGGGACTAGCGGGGGGGGTATGATTAGGACGCAGTATTTT. Translating gives CASSQGTSGGGMIRTQYF.

This clonotype was observed a handful of times. The V and J genes are TRBV6-2 or TRBV6-3 and TRBJ2-5; 8 bases align to TRBD2. CDR1 is MNHEY and CDR2 is SVGEGT in the germline V gene. The trim removed 5 bases at V and 1 base at J, leaving 6 bases unmatched. This CDR3 comprises 15 residues. Here the CDR3 DNA reads TGTGCCAGCAGTCACAAAACTAGCGGCCAAGAGACCCAGTACTTC. Translation: CASSHKTSGQETQYF.

V and J are TRBV6-5 and TRBJ1-1, with a possible D match to TRBD1 (5 bases). This CDR3 region has 17 residues. V dropped 0 bases and J dropped 2 bases, with 16 bases sitting between them. In germline, CDR1 is MNHEY, CDR2 SVGAGI. CDR3 DNA: TGTGCCAGCAGTTACTCGAAAGTCGCTACAGGAAACACTGAAGCTTTCTTT. Translation: CASSYSKVATGNTEAFF.

The chain has TRBV4-1 and TRBJ2-2; unclear D gene. Germline V gene sequence: CDR1 MGHRA, CDR2 YSYEKL. This CDR3 is 18 amino acids long. V gave up 0 bases and J gave up 0 bases, with 14 bases separating them. CDR3 amino acids: CASSQEGSNWANTGELFF. For the CDR3, the DNA is TGCGCCAGCAGCCAAGAAGGTAGCAACTGGGCGAACACCGGGGAGCTGTTTTTT.

This clonotype was seen more than once but under ten times. This chain uses TRBV5-1 with TRBJ2-2; 7 positions match TRBD1. The CDR3 contains 13 residues. V lost 9 bases, J lost 2 bases, and 4 bases stayed unmatched. CDR1 is SGHRS, CDR2 YFSETQ, per germline. Here the CDR3 DNA reads TGCGCCACCGGGACAGATAACACCGGGGAGCTGTTTTTT. This encodes CATGTDNTGELFF.

The chain uses TRBV30 and TRBJ1-2, with 7 bases identical to TRBD1. The CDR3 runs 17 residues. Germline V gives CDR1 GTSNPN, CDR2 SVGIG (reference sequence). The V and J ends lost 1 base and 3 bases, in that order; junction bases with no gene match: 14. CDR3 coding DNA: TGTGCCTGGAGTGAAGGAGGGGGCCACAGACTGGACTATGGCTACACCTTC. Its protein is CAWSEGGGHRLDYGYTF.

V usage is TRBV18 and J usage is TRBJ1-4; 9 bases align to TRBD1. The CDR3 is made up of 14 amino acids. In germline, CDR1 is KGHSH, CDR2 LQKENI. V was clipped by 5 bases and J by 9 bases; unmatched bases: 7. CDR3 region: CASSAGTGTKKLFF. The CDR3 DNA reads as TGTGCCAGCTCAGCCGGGACAGGGACGAAAAAACTGTTTTTT.

The rearrangement links TRBV4-1 to TRBJ1-3; 9 bases are a match to TRBD1. This CDR3 is 16 amino acids long. V lost 1 base to trimming and J lost 5 bases; unmatched junction nucleotides: 6. Germline V gene lookup returns CDR1 MGHRA and CDR2 YSYEKL. This chain's CDR3 is CASSQAPGTGRNTIYF. The CDR3, as DNA: TGCGCCAGCAGCCAAGCCCCAGGGACAGGGCGAAACACCATATATTTT.

This clonotype has more than one count but fewer than ten. The chain couples TRBV6-2 or TRBV6-3 to TRBJ1-1, with 7 bases fitting TRBD1. The CDR3 runs to 14 residues. Trimming at V came to 6 bases and at J to 3 bases, leaving 7 bases not matched to a gene. Germline V gene lookup returns CDR1 MNHEY and CDR2 SVGEGT. The CDR3 DNA sequence: TGTGCCAGCAGGGAACAGGGGAGGTACACTGAAGCTTTCTTT. This translates into CASREQGRYTEAFF.